The clone carrying this T cell receptor beta chain was counted ten times or more. What it binds is not known. The data originate from a study of T cells in Graves' hyperthyroidism and ophthalmopathy. Using RNA transcripts as the source, TCR beta CDR3 regions were amplified. The study used the HTBI primer set for a first-round RT-PCR of the TCR CDR3. TCRdb reprocessed the multiplex PCR reads via MiXCR and lists one record per CDR3 protein. The data contain 300,000 or so distinct CDR3 sequences, 15% to 20% of them singletons. V was clipped by 4 bases and J by 7 bases; unmatched bases: 4. This CDR3 contains 15 residues. CDR1 SGHAT and CDR2 FQNNGV come from the germline V gene. Study-wide results and limits: Ophthalmopathy got predicted by the model a median about six months before its onset. Most clonotypes expanded in thyroid above 0.001 were likewise present in blood. Through a model of 13 V-J features, ophthalmopathy was separated from stable hyperthyroidism.

The sequenced sample consisted of blood. The chain is built from TRBV11-2 and TRBJ2-3, with TRBD2 matching over 14 bases. The TCR originated in a woman between 50 and 59 years old with Graves' hyperthyroidism. The CDR3 sequence: CASSSGTSGSHTQYF. The CDR3 DNA reads as TGTGCCAGCAGCTCCGGGACTAGCGGGAGTCATACGCAGTATTTT.